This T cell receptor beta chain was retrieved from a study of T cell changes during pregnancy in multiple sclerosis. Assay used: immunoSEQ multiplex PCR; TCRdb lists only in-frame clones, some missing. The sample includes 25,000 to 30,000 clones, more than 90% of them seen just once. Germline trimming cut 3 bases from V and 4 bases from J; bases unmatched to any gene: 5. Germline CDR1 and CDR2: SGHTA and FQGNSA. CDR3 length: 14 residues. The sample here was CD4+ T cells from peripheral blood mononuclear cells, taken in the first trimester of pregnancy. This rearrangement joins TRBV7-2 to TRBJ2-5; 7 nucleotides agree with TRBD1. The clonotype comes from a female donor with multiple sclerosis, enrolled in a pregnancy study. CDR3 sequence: CASSFRQGSETQYF. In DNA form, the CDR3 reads TGTGCCAGCAGCTTCCGACAGGGATCAGAGACCCAGTACTTC.